This paragraph reports one TCR beta chain. The sample originates from a study of blood T cell repertoires in COVID-19. Study information: Material from acute and convalescent COVID-19 was sourced from the United States, Italy and Spain.

Some clones are missing from TCRdb's copy, which holds only in-frame ones; the method was immunoSEQ multiplex PCR. Among 150,000 to 200,000 clones listed, roughly 80% were seen once. The CDR3 extends over 17 amino acids. J was trimmed by 2 bases and V by 2 bases; bases with no gene match: 6. Germline V gene data show CDR1 as MGHRA and CDR2 as YSYEKL. The source is a man between 65 and 85 years old with active or convalescent COVID-19. The specimen was peripheral blood. The V call is TRBV4-1, the J call TRBJ2-1; 10 positions match TRBD2. Here the CDR3 reads CASSQPRTSGTYNEQFF. CDR3 in DNA: TGCGCCAGCAGCCAACCACGGACTAGCGGAACCTACAATGAGCAGTTCTTC.